One sample yielded the 25 T cell receptor beta chains listed below, sequenced in a study of blood T cell repertoires in COVID-19 (dated by TCRdb to the early 2020s). Libraries came from the immunoSEQ multiplex PCR assay. TCRdb carries this immuneACCESS record with in-frame sequences only. Its versions omit some clonotypes, under half of them owing to an unresolved V gene in the studies checked, with the rest unexplained. In all, the sample holds about 74,000 clones, and more than 70% of those were seen once. More than 5.5% of the sample rests with the top ten. What was sequenced was peripheral blood. Receptor source: a woman at least 80 years old with acute or convalescent COVID-19.

The chain is built from TRBV7-9 and TRBJ1-4, with D perhaps TRBD1 (5 bases). The CDR3 runs to 16 residues. CDR1 and CDR2 from the germline V gene are SEHNR and FQNEAQ (reference sequence). Trimming pared 1 base from V and 1 base from J, leaving 10 bases between. In nucleotides, the CDR3 is TGTGCCAGCAGCTTAGACGGGGGGAGAACTAATGAAAAACTGTTTTTT. Encoded protein: CASSLDGGRTNEKLFF.

A few counts support this clone. The chain uses TRBV7-3 and TRBJ2-5; D is possibly TRBD2 (7 bases). This CDR3 comprises 15 residues. The germline gives CDR1 SGHTA, CDR2 FQGTGA. V lost 5 bases, J lost 5 bases, and 18 bases lay in between. The CDR3 reads CASSPYRGGVETQYF. The CDR3 nucleotides read TGTGCCAGCAGCCCCTATAGGGGGGGTGTGGAGACCCAGTACTTC.

The V call is TRBV3-1 (or the pseudogene TRBV3-2), the J call TRBJ1-5; 7 nucleotides agree with TRBD1. The CDR3 runs 14 residues. The ends lost 3 bases at V and 4 bases at J; junction bases unmatched: 3. CDR1 is LGHDT and CDR2 is YNNKEL in the germline V gene (reference sequence). CDR3 residues: CASSQWDRNQPQHF. The DNA of the CDR3 is TGTGCCAGCAGCCAGTGGGACAGAAATCAGCCCCAGCATTTT.

The rearrangement links TRBV2 to TRBJ1-1, with D maybe TRBD1 (5 bases). Between the trimmed V and J ends, which lost 8 bases and 1 base, there was a span of 14 bases. Germline V CDR1 and CDR2: SNHLY, FYNNEI. The CDR3 extends over 14 amino acids. The CDR3 spells CASSRGTGNTEAFF. Here the CDR3 DNA reads TGTGCCAGCTCCCGAGGTACAGGGAACACTGAAGCTTTCTTT.

The CDR3 DNA is TGTGCCAGCAGTTACGGCCAGGGAGGGTACGAGCAGTACTTC. It translates to CASSYGQGGYEQYF. The rearrangement links TRBV6-6 to TRBJ2-7; 7 nucleotides match TRBD2. Germline loops: CDR1 MNHNY, CDR2 SVGAGI (reference sequence). The J segment lost 4 bases and the V segment lost 2 bases, leaving 5 bases of the junction unmatched. The CDR3 is 14 residues long.

The chain couples TRBV19 to TRBJ2-3, with TRBD2 matching over 10 bases. The CDR3 sequence is 13 residues long. J lost 10 bases, V lost 4 bases, and 5 bases had no gene match. Germline assignment: CDR1 LNHDA and CDR2 SQIVND (reference sequence). The CDR3 region is CASSNGGLASQYF. DNA for the CDR3: TGTGCCAGTAGTAACGGGGGACTAGCGTCGCAGTATTTT. The full variable domain, in which reference TRBV19 and TRBJ2-3 provide the parts outside the CDR3, is DGGITQSPKYLFRKEGQNVTLSCEQNLNHDAMYWYRQDPGQGLRLIYYSQIVNDFQKGDIAEGYSVSREKKESFPLTVTSAQKNPTAFYLCASSNGGLASQYFGPGTRLTVL.

The genes are TRBV12-3 or TRBV12-4 and TRBJ1-2; 7 bases agree with TRBD1. This CDR3 contains 12 residues. Losses at the gene ends were 3 bases for V and 8 bases for J; bases not matched to a gene: 3. CDR3 loop: CASSLDRWGYTF. The CDR3 bases are TGTGCCAGCAGTTTGGACAGGTGGGGCTACACCTTC.

This clone was found once. V is TRBV27 and J is TRBJ1-4, with unresolved D. Germline V gene sequence: CDR1 MNHEY, CDR2 SMNVEV (reference sequence). Trimming cost V 5 bases and J 7 bases, with 11 bases left between them. The CDR3 runs 13 residues. CDR3 protein: CASSRGSAEKLFF. DNA of the CDR3: TGTGCCAGCAGTAGAGGGTCTGCTGAAAAACTGTTTTTT.

The chain joins TRBV6-5 to TRBJ1-4, with 8 bases aligning to TRBD1. The CDR3 sequence is 14 residues long. V shed 6 bases, J shed 4 bases, and the junction held 4 bases outside the gene matches. Germline lookup yields CDR1 MNHEY and CDR2 SVGAGI. DNA for the CDR3: TGTGCCAGCAGGAGACAGGGGTATAATGAAAAACTGTTTTTT. Translation gives CASRRQGYNEKLFF.

The chain has TRBV6-5 and TRBJ1-1; 10 nucleotides match TRBD1. The CDR3 contains 15 residues. Unmatched junction bases numbered 9, after V lost 6 bases and J lost 5 bases. Germline assignment: CDR1 MNHEY and CDR2 SVGAGI. The DNA of the CDR3 is TGTGCCAGCAGGGCCGGGACAGGGGCCGGAACTGAAGCTTTCTTT. Encoded protein: CASRAGTGAGTEAFF.

This chain uses TRBV13 with TRBJ1-4, with 7 bases lining up with TRBD1. V shed 7 bases and J 8 bases; nucleotides not matched to a gene: 7. In germline, CDR1 is PRHDT, CDR2 FYEKMQ (reference sequence). The CDR3 is 13 residues long. CDR3 DNA: TGTGCCAGCACCGTGAGGACAGGAGAAAAACTGTTTTTT. This gives the protein CASTVRTGEKLFF.

This clone was seen a handful of times. The chain carries TRBV3-1 (or the pseudogene TRBV3-2) and TRBJ1-1; 8 bases are shared with TRBD1. From germline, CDR1 is LGHDT and CDR2 YNNKEL (reference sequence). This CDR3 comprises 16 residues. V shed 0 bases, J shed 5 bases, and the junction held 8 bases outside the gene matches. CDR3 region: CASSQDFQGARTEAFF. In DNA form, the CDR3 reads TGTGCCAGCAGCCAAGATTTCCAGGGGGCGAGGACTGAAGCTTTCTTT.

The CDR3 is CASSLLGQLQETQYF. DNA for the CDR3: TGTGCCAGCTCACTCCTTGGACAGCTCCAAGAGACCCAGTACTTC. The rearrangement uses TRBV18 and TRBJ2-5; D is possibly TRBD1 (6 bases). Trimming removed 4 bases at V and 1 base at J, with 13 bases between. Germline V gene sequence: CDR1 KGHSH, CDR2 LQKENI. The CDR3 is 15 residues long.

The V call is TRBV19, the J call TRBJ1-1, with 7 bases lining up with TRBD1. J gave up 1 base and V 3 bases, and 17 bases lay outside the gene matches. Germline V lookup: CDR1 LNHDA, CDR2 SQIVND (reference sequence). The length of the CDR3 is 19 residues. The CDR3 region is CASSIRGGGGAGGNTEAFF. Here the CDR3 DNA reads TGTGCCAGTAGTATCCGAGGTGGAGGGGGCGCCGGGGGGAACACTGAAGCTTTCTTT.

J is TRBJ2-2 and V is TRBV5-1; D is unclear. The V gene's germline CDR1 is SGHRS and CDR2 YFSETQ. Trimming removed 0 bases from V and 2 bases from J, with 11 bases in between. The CDR3 totals 16 residues. The CDR3, as DNA: TGCGCCAGCAGCTTGGCTAGTGCAGCTAACACCGGGGAGCTGTTTTTT. Its protein is CASSLASAANTGELFF.

The chain has TRBV15 and TRBJ2-1; 8 nucleotides align to TRBD2. This CDR3 region has 18 residues. CDR1 is LNHNV, CDR2 YYDKDF, per germline (reference sequence). J was trimmed by 7 bases and V by 5 bases; bases with no gene match: 19. CDR3 sequence reads: CATSRSFGRTSILNEQFF. The DNA of the CDR3 is TGTGCCACCAGCCGCTCCTTTGGGAGGACTAGCATTCTGAATGAGCAGTTCTTC.

The V and J genes are TRBV9 and TRBJ2-5; 10 bases fit TRBD2. The CDR3 is 15 residues long. Germline V gene data show CDR1 as SGDLS and CDR2 as YYNGEE. The V gene end was trimmed by 3 bases and the J gene end by 5 bases; junction bases not matched to a gene: 7. This CDR3 is CASSAAYSGGETQYF. Here the CDR3 DNA reads TGTGCCAGCAGCGCGGCCTATAGCGGGGGGGAGACCCAGTACTTC.

The rearrangement links TRBV24-1 to TRBJ2-1; no definite D call. Trimming pared 2 bases from V and 13 bases from J, leaving 11 bases between. Germline V gives CDR1 KGHDR, CDR2 SFDVKD. This CDR3 spans 12 amino acids. The DNA for the CDR3 is TGTGCCACCAGTGATTATAACAGCAGACAGTTCTTC. It is translated as CATSDYNSRQFF.

This rearrangement joins TRBV28 to TRBJ1-1; D perhaps matches TRBD1 (5 bases). Trimming shortened V by 4 bases and J by 0 bases, and 12 bases separated the two germline ends. The germline V gene encodes CDR1 MDHEN and CDR2 SYDVKM. The CDR3 is 15 amino acids. This chain's CDR3 is CASSSTGGLNTEAFF. CDR3 nucleotide sequence: TGTGCCAGCAGTTCGACGGGGGGGTTGAACACTGAAGCTTTCTTT.

The chain carries TRBV6-6 and TRBJ2-7; weak D call: TRBD1 (6 bases). Between the trimmed V and J ends, which lost 7 bases and 4 bases, there was a span of 11 bases. Germline V lookup: CDR1 MNHNY, CDR2 SVGAGI (reference sequence). The length of the CDR3 is 12 residues. CDR3 coding DNA: TGTGCCAGCACCGACGACAGGTACGAGCAGTACTTC. Amino acid sequence: CASTDDRYEQYF.

The V and J genes are TRBV7-2 and TRBJ1-2; possibly TRBD1 for D (5 bases). Germline-derived CDR1 and CDR2 are SGHTA and FQGNSA. This CDR3 is built from 14 residues. V gave up 7 bases and J gave up 4 bases, with 16 bases separating them. The CDR3 coding sequence is TGTGCCAGCACAACGAAAGGGGTTTTCTATGGCTACACCTTC. Its protein product is CASTTKGVFYGYTF.

This chain joins TRBV5-1 and TRBJ1-2, with TRBD1 matching 7 bases. V trimming: 3 bases; J trimming: 4 bases; junction bases outside the gene matches: 9. Germline CDR1 and CDR2: SGHRS and YFSETQ. The CDR3 spans 15 residues. CDR3 residues: CASSYESTGTYGYTF. The CDR3 coding sequence is TGCGCCAGCAGCTATGAATCGACAGGGACCTATGGCTACACCTTC.

In DNA form, the CDR3 reads TGTGCCAGCAGCGGAAGGACAGGGGGCATCGGGGAGCTGTTTTTT. It is translated as CASSGRTGGIGELFF. The chain is built from TRBV7-2 and TRBJ2-2; 11 bases are a match to TRBD1. CDR1 is SGHTA, CDR2 FQGNSA, per germline. The trim removed 5 bases at V and 7 bases at J, leaving 6 bases unmatched. This CDR3 has 15 amino acids.

This sequence joins TRBV2 and TRBJ1-3; 7 nucleotides agree with TRBD1. The CDR3 consists of 15 residues. The V gene's germline CDR1 is SNHLY and CDR2 FYNNEI. Trimming took 7 bases from V and 2 from J; bases not matched to a gene: 8. The CDR3 loop reads CASTAGQNPGNTIYF. CDR3 sequence (DNA): TGTGCCAGCACTGCGGGACAGAATCCTGGAAACACCATATATTTT.

CDR3 in DNA: TGTGCCAGTAGGTGGAGCGGGGGGCCCCCGATCCAAGAGACCCAGTACTTC. This translates into CASRWSGGPPIQETQYF. The V and J genes are TRBV19 and TRBJ2-5, with 9 bases lining up with TRBD2. V shed 6 bases and J 1 base; nucleotides not matched to a gene: 12. Germline CDR1 and CDR2: LNHDA and SQIVND (reference sequence). CDR3 length: 17 amino acids.